This is a list of T cell receptor beta chains from one sample in a study of T cells in Graves' hyperthyroidism and ophthalmopathy. TCRdb re-analysed the multiplex PCR reads in MiXCR, keeping a single row per CDR3 protein. The repertoire holds about 770,000 distinct CDR3 sequences, 15% to 20% seen once, with approximately 16% in the top ten. Sequenced input: blood. The receptors were gathered from a woman aged 45-60 years with Graves' hyperthyroidism that later progressed to Graves' ophthalmopathy. Both conserved end residues are part of each CDR3. The D gene is left open where the match is weak. Only part of the rows carry a size: once, few, many, or a class if the clone is expanded.

v_gene,abundance,d_gene,j_gene,CDR3aa,CDR3nt
TRBV13,many,NA,TRBJ2-3,CASSPRNTDTQYF,TGTGCCAGCAGCCCGAGAAACACAGATACGCAGTATTTT
TRBV29-1,NA,TRBD1,TRBJ2-7,CSVEGDRELSYEQYF,TGCAGCGTTGAGGGGGACAGGGAGCTATCCTACGAGCAGTACTTC
TRBV12-3/TRBV12-4,many,TRBD1,TRBJ1-5,CASTRDRTQSSAQHF,TGTGCCAGCACCCGGGACAGGACGCAAAGTAGTGCCCAGCATTTT
TRBV7-8,NA,NA,TRBJ2-2,CASSPPRISNTGELFF,TGTGCCAGCAGCCCCCCCCGGATTTCGAACACCGGGGAGCTGTTTTTT
TRBV6-1,few,NA,TRBJ1-6,CASSEGKGYNSPLHF,TGTGCCAGCAGTGAAGGAAAGGGGTATAATTCACCCCTCCACTTT
TRBV29-1,few,NA,TRBJ2-3,CSVAEGGTQYF,TGCAGCGTTGCTGAAGGCGGTACGCAGTATTTT
TRBV5-1,few,NA,TRBJ2-2,CASNPGPNTGELFF,TGCGCCAGCAACCCCGGGCCAAACACCGGGGAGCTGTTTTTT
TRBV12-3/TRBV12-4,many,TRBD1,TRBJ1-1,CASSLGRDRGRAAFF,TGTGCCAGCAGTTTGGGCCGGGACAGGGGGCGCGCAGCTTTCTTT
TRBV11-2,NA,TRBD1,TRBJ2-1,CASSLDLGGQGAREQFF,TGTGCCAGCAGCTTAGATCTGGGAGGACAGGGGGCCCGTGAGCAGTTCTTC
TRBV3-1,few,NA,TRBJ2-5,CASSRRLATQETQYF,TGTGCCAGCAGCCGGCGGCTAGCGACTCAAGAGACCCAGTACTTC
TRBV6-5,many,NA,TRBJ2-7,CASSYSPASYEQYF,TGTGCCAGCAGTTACTCGCCGGCCTCCTACGAGCAGTACTTC
TRBV2,NA,NA,TRBJ2-6,CASSEEGFGANVLTF,TGTGCCAGCAGTGAGGAAGGTTTTGGGGCCAACGTCCTGACTTTC
TRBV4-1,NA,TRBD1,TRBJ2-5,CASSQEDRFGETQYF,TGCGCCAGCAGCCAAGAGGACAGGTTCGGGGAGACCCAGTACTTC
TRBV2,NA,NA,TRBJ2-2,CASSGGGIGELFF,TGTGCCAGCAGTGGCGGGGGCATCGGGGAGCTGTTTTTT
TRBV20-1,once,TRBD2,TRBJ2-3,CSANGGASGGAGVTDTQYF,TGCAGTGCAAACGGCGGGGCTAGCGGGGGGGCGGGTGTAACAGATACGCAGTATTTT
TRBV6-1,few,NA,TRBJ2-1,CASTPLGGSYNEQFF,TGTGCCAGCACCCCGCTGGGGGGCTCCTACAATGAGCAGTTCTTC
TRBV18,many,TRBD1,TRBJ2-2,CASSTGVTGELFF,TGTGCCAGCTCGACAGGGGTGACCGGGGAGCTGTTTTTT
TRBV5-1,NA,TRBD2,TRBJ2-1,CASSGSPTGEGINEQFF,TGCGCCAGCAGCGGCTCCCCTACGGGGGAGGGGATAAATGAGCAGTTCTTC
TRBV20-1,NA,NA,TRBJ1-5,CSASSQGSDQPQHF,TGCAGTGCTAGTTCCCAGGGTAGTGATCAGCCCCAGCATTTT
TRBV29-1,few,TRBD2,TRBJ2-3,CSFNREGGTDTQYF,TGCAGCTTTAACCGGGAGGGTGGCACAGATACGCAGTATTTT
TRBV20-1,few,NA,TRBJ2-7,CSAGKRTMSLLDEEQYF,TGCAGTGCTGGGAAGAGGACGATGTCCCTCCTAGATGAAGAGCAGTACTTC
TRBV20-1,few,NA,TRBJ1-4,CSARDLGGTFEEKLFF,TGCAGTGCTAGAGATCTGGGGGGGACCTTTGAGGAAAAACTGTTTTTT
TRBV3-1,many,NA,TRBJ2-3,CASSQDRESTDTQYF,TGTGCCAGCAGCCAAGATAGAGAAAGCACAGATACGCAGTATTTT
TRBV7-9,NA,NA,TRBJ1-2,CASRSGWNDGYTF,TGTGCCAGCCGCTCCGGGTGGAATGATGGCTACACCTTC
TRBV7-8,few,NA,TRBJ2-6,CASSLSILYVDLTGANVLTF,TGTGCCAGCAGCTTATCGATTTTATACGTGGATCTGACTGGGGCCAACGTCCTGACTTTC
TRBV6-1,many,TRBD1,TRBJ2-7,CASSRTGRNEQYF,TGTGCCAGCAGTCGGACAGGGCGGAACGAGCAGTACTTC
TRBV29-1,few,NA,TRBJ2-5,CSVDGPAGQETQYF,TGCAGCGTCGACGGTCCCGCGGGCCAAGAGACCCAGTACTTC
TRBV3-1,many,TRBD2,TRBJ2-5,CASSRRTSGGPQETQYF,TGTGCCAGCAGCCGACGGACTAGCGGGGGACCGCAAGAGACCCAGTACTTC
TRBV19,NA,NA,TRBJ2-2,CASLVPNTGELFF,TGTGCCAGTCTAGTTCCGAACACCGGGGAGCTGTTTTTT
TRBV7-8,many,NA,TRBJ2-3,CASSLEQGGDTQYF,TGTGCCAGCAGCTTAGAACAGGGCGGTGATACGCAGTATTTT
TRBV11-2,NA,NA,TRBJ2-3,CASSPDGLSTDTQYF,TGTGCCAGCAGCCCCGACGGCCTGAGCACAGATACGCAGTATTTT
TRBV20-1,many,NA,TRBJ1-2,CSARDLSGGYTF,TGCAGTGCTAGAGATCTTTCTGGCGGCTACACCTTC
TRBV13,NA,TRBD1,TRBJ2-5,CASRFLGQGQETQYF,TGTGCCAGCAGATTTCTTGGACAGGGACAAGAGACCCAGTACTTC
TRBV5-1,NA,NA,TRBJ1-1,CASSIKHGGAEAFF,TGCGCCAGCAGCATCAAACACGGTGGCGCTGAAGCTTTCTTT
TRBV6-2/TRBV6-3,few,NA,TRBJ2-1,CTSSSAGVSPHNEQFF,TGTACCAGCAGTTCGGCAGGGGTTAGCCCCCACAATGAGCAGTTCTTC
TRBV7-8,many,TRBD2,TRBJ2-5,CASSLGRLAGETQYF,TGTGCCAGCAGCTTAGGACGGCTAGCGGGAGAGACCCAGTACTTC
TRBV9,NA,TRBD2,TRBJ2-2,CASSAPKTSGGAGTGELFF,TGTGCCAGCAGCGCACCTAAGACTAGCGGGGGGGCGGGCACCGGGGAGCTGTTTTTT
TRBV6-2/TRBV6-3,many,NA,TRBJ1-2,CASSSGRPFGYTF,TGTGCCAGCAGCTCGGGACGACCTTTTGGCTACACCTTC
TRBV6-5,few,TRBD1,TRBJ2-1,CASIYSSGQGRNEQFF,TGTGCCAGCATTTACTCTTCAGGACAGGGGCGCAATGAGCAGTTCTTC
TRBV18,many,NA,TRBJ1-6,CASSPSRDSPLHF,TGTGCCAGCTCACCATCCAGGGATTCACCCCTCCACTTT
TRBV10-2,NA,TRBD1,TRBJ1-6,CASDGTGDNSPLHF,TGCGCCAGCGATGGGACAGGGGATAATTCACCCCTCCACTTT
TRBV7-9,few,NA,TRBJ2-1,CASSFSGVYNEQFF,TGTGCCAGCAGCTTCTCCGGGGTGTACAATGAGCAGTTCTTC
TRBV12-3/TRBV12-4,NA,TRBD1,TRBJ2-5,CASSSGTGGLETQYF,TGTGCCAGCAGTTCCGGGACAGGGGGCTTAGAGACCCAGTACTTC
TRBV19,NA,NA,TRBJ1-6,CASRLESSYNSPLHF,TGTGCCAGTAGGCTGGAGAGCTCCTATAATTCACCCCTCCACTTT
TRBV20-1,NA,NA,TRBJ2-1,CSASKGVYNEQFF,TGCAGTGCTAGTAAGGGGGTATACAATGAGCAGTTCTTC
TRBV12-3/TRBV12-4,NA,NA,TRBJ2-5,CASSPYGTPDQYF,TGTGCCAGCAGCCCTTACGGGACTCCTGACCAGTACTTC
TRBV19,NA,NA,TRBJ1-5,CASSITRGGGHQPQHF,TGTGCCAGTAGTATCACGCGGGGCGGGGGCCATCAGCCCCAGCATTTT
TRBV13,few,NA,TRBJ2-3,CASSLEKIRGPNTQYF,TGTGCCAGCAGCTTAGAAAAGATCAGGGGACCAAATACGCAGTATTTT
TRBV11-2,NA,NA,TRBJ2-5,CASSSWGGGSEGETQYF,TGTGCCAGCAGCTCCTGGGGGGGGGGCAGCGAAGGAGAGACCCAGTACTTC
TRBV7-6,NA,TRBD2,TRBJ2-1,CASSLPGGGANNEQFF,TGTGCCAGCAGCTTACCCGGCGGGGGGGCGAACAATGAGCAGTTCTTC
TRBV7-6,NA,NA,TRBJ2-5,CASSLVGGAIQETQYF,TGTGCCAGCAGCTTAGTTGGGGGGGCAATACAAGAGACCCAGTACTTC
TRBV19,NA,TRBD1,TRBJ2-3,CASSGTALADTQYF,TGTGCCAGTAGTGGGACAGCCCTAGCAGATACGCAGTATTTT